These 26 T cell receptor beta chains share one sample of origin, sequenced in a study of blood T cell repertoires in COVID-19. Sequenced by immunoSEQ multiplex PCR; TCRdb stores in-frame clones only, minus some. Of some 250,000 clones in the sample, roughly nine tenths were seen once. Source material: peripheral blood. All receptors come from a man in his 60s with acute or convalescent COVID-19.

The rearrangement joins TRBV6-4 to TRBJ1-1, with TRBD1 matching 10 bases. Per germline, CDR1 MRHNA and CDR2 SNTAGT. The CDR3 runs 17 residues. The trim removed 1 base at V and 1 base at J, leaving 6 bases unmatched. The CDR3 DNA reads TGTGCCAGCAGTGACTTCCCGGGACAGGGGACGAACACTGAAGCTTTCTTT. It translates to CASSDFPGQGTNTEAFF.

CDR3 DNA sequence: TGTGCCAGCAGCTTATACTTGACAGCCACCGGGGAGCTGTTTTTT. This codes for CASSLYLTATGELFF. The chain combines TRBV7-6 with TRBJ2-2, with a weak D call TRBD1 (5 bases). Trimming left V 2 bases short and J 4 bases short, with 11 bases between. The CDR3 contains 15 residues. Germline V gene sequence: CDR1 SGHVS, CDR2 FNYEAQ.

Here the CDR3 reads CASSPKQGATQYF. The CDR3, as DNA: TGTGCCAGCTCACCTAAACAGGGAGCGACCCAGTACTTC. The genes are TRBV18 and TRBJ2-5; weak D call: TRBD1 (6 bases). V was cut by 3 bases and J by 7 bases, with 12 bases left in between. Germline CDR1 reads KGHSH; CDR2 reads LQKENI. This CDR3 spans 13 amino acids.

The rearrangement joins TRBV28 to TRBJ1-6; the D gene is possibly TRBD1 (5 bases). The CDR3 covers 15 residues. Trimming shortened V by 1 base and J by 4 bases, and 8 bases separated the two germline ends. The germline CDR1 and CDR2 sequences are MDHEN and SYDVKM. CDR3 amino acids: CASSLSGPYNSPLHF. For the CDR3, the DNA is TGTGCCAGCAGTTTATCAGGGCCGTATAATTCACCCCTCCACTTT.

The chain is built from TRBV27 and TRBJ2-5; 10 bases are shared with TRBD2. Germline V lookup: CDR1 MNHEY, CDR2 SMNVEV (reference sequence). The trim removed 3 bases at V and 7 bases at J, leaving 8 bases unmatched. This CDR3 spans 15 amino acids. CDR3 nucleotides: TGTGCCAGCAGTTTCACTAGCGGGATTACCGGGACCCAGTACTTC. It translates to CASSFTSGITGTQYF.

The chain is built from TRBV29-1 and TRBJ1-2; a weak D match, TRBD1 (6 bases). Germline V gene sequence: CDR1 SQVTM, CDR2 ANQGSEA. Trimming stripped 7 bases from V and 2 bases from J, with 14 bases between. CDR3 length equals 13 residues. CDR3 protein: CSGWTASNYGYTF. CDR3 nucleotides: TGCAGCGGGTGGACAGCCAGCAACTATGGCTACACCTTC.

This chain connects TRBV18 to TRBJ2-3; 9 bases are shared with TRBD1. With 3 bases clipped from V and 6 bases from J, the junction kept 7 bases outside the gene matches. This CDR3 is 15 amino acids long. The germline CDR1 and CDR2 sequences are KGHSH and LQKENI. In DNA, the CDR3 is TGTGCCAGCTCACCGGGCACAGGGGGCTTTGATACGCAGTATTTT. It codes for CASSPGTGGFDTQYF.

The chain has TRBV6-5 and TRBJ2-2; the match to TRBD1 covers 9 bases. The V gene end was trimmed by 6 bases and the J gene end by 7 bases; junction bases not matched to a gene: 9. Per the germline V gene, CDR1 is MNHEY and CDR2 is SVGAGI. The CDR3 has 15 residues. The chain's CDR3 is CASSWDRVGNGELFF. The DNA of the CDR3 is TGTGCCAGCAGCTGGGACAGGGTGGGGAACGGGGAGCTGTTTTTT.

The CDR3 region is CASSLDAGPSFYGYTF. The DNA of the CDR3 is TGTGCCAGCAGCTTAGACGCGGGACCGTCGTTTTATGGCTACACCTTC. J is TRBJ1-2 and V is TRBV7-9, with TRBD1 as a possible D gene (5 bases). This CDR3 has 16 residues. Germline V gene data show CDR1 as SEHNR and CDR2 as FQNEAQ (reference sequence). V shed 1 base and J shed 5 bases, with 17 bases lying between them.

The J gene is TRBJ2-2, the V gene TRBV18; D unresolved. V shed 4 bases and J shed 0 bases, with 12 bases lying between them. Looked up from germline, CDR1 is KGHSH and CDR2 is LQKENI. CDR3 length: 16 amino acids. The CDR3: CASSQVEVSNTGELFF. CDR3 nucleotide sequence: TGTGCCAGCTCACAGGTAGAGGTTTCGAACACCGGGGAGCTGTTTTTT.

DNA for the CDR3: TGTGCCACCAGCAGAGCTAGCGGGATGGTAGATACGCAGTATTTT. Translated, it gives CATSRASGMVDTQYF. J is TRBJ2-3 and V is TRBV15, with 9 bases lining up with TRBD2. Trimming took 1 base from V and 5 from J; bases not matched to a gene: 4. Germline V gene lookup returns CDR1 LNHNV and CDR2 YYDKDF (reference sequence). This CDR3 is 15 amino acids long.

This clone was counted only a few times. V usage is TRBV30 and J usage is TRBJ1-2; possibly TRBD1 for D (5 bases). The CDR3 has 11 residues. In germline, CDR1 is GTSNPN, CDR2 SVGIG (reference sequence). The V gene lost 2 bases and the J gene lost 8 bases, with 9 bases spanning the gap. The DNA for the CDR3 is TGTGCCTGGAGTAGGGGATACGGCTACACCTTC. This sequence encodes CAWSRGYGYTF.

This sequence joins TRBV27 and TRBJ1-2; a weak D match, TRBD1 (6 bases). The germline V gene has CDR1 MNHEY and CDR2 SMNVEV (reference sequence). The CDR3 has 18 residues. V gave up 1 base and J gave up 1 base, with 19 bases separating them. CDR3 sequence: CASSLYGNQGIHNYGYTF. Written as DNA, the CDR3 is TGTGCCAGCAGTTTATACGGAAATCAGGGGATCCATAACTATGGCTACACCTTC.

V usage is TRBV18 and J usage is TRBJ2-1; 9 bases line up with TRBD2. J lost 3 bases, V lost 4 bases, and 4 bases had no gene match. Germline CDR1 KGHSH, CDR2 LQKENI. The CDR3 spans 15 residues. The CDR3 reads CASSRIAGVYNEQFF. CDR3 in DNA: TGTGCCAGCTCACGTATAGCGGGAGTCTACAATGAGCAGTTCTTC.

The rearrangement joins TRBV21-1 to TRBJ2-1; TRBD2 was called by the table and not checked on the DNA. TRBV21-1 is a listed pseudogene. This CDR3 comprises 19 residues. The CDR3 nucleotides are TGTGCCAGCAGCAAAGGGTTGCGACTAGCCCGTGACCCAAACGATGAGCAGTTCTTC. Translating gives CASSKGLRLARDPNDEQFF.

The J gene is TRBJ2-1, the V gene TRBV6-6; perhaps TRBD2 as D (6 bases). This CDR3 contains 14 residues. CDR1 MNHNY and CDR2 SVGAGI come from the germline V gene (reference sequence). V was cut by 6 bases and J by 7 bases, with 16 bases left in between. DNA of the CDR3: TGTGCCAGCAGACTAGGAGGGGACGGGAATGAGCAGTTCTTC. Protein product: CASRLGGDGNEQFF.

Only a few counts were recorded for this clone. The rearrangement uses TRBV24-1 and TRBJ1-5; TRBD1 aligns across 7 bases. CDR3 length: 13 amino acids. CDR1 KGHDR and CDR2 SFDVKD come from the germline V gene. After removal of 4 bases from V and 11 bases from J, the junction contained 7 bases not matched to a gene. This CDR3 is CATSEGTVRAQHF. DNA for the CDR3: TGTGCCACCAGTGAAGGGACAGTCAGGGCCCAGCATTTT.

The chain links TRBV7-2 to TRBJ2-7; 9 nucleotides agree with TRBD1. The germline V gene encodes CDR1 SGHTA and CDR2 FQGNSA. This CDR3 contains 19 residues. The J segment lost 5 bases and the V segment lost 0 bases, leaving 17 bases of the junction unmatched. The chain's CDR3 is CASSLALSGTGTRFNEQYF. The CDR3, as DNA: TGTGCCAGCAGCTTAGCGCTTAGTGGGACAGGGACCCGGTTTAACGAGCAGTACTTC.

V usage is TRBV4-3 and J usage is TRBJ1-4; unclear D gene. CDR3 length equals 17 residues. V was clipped by 0 bases and J by 0 bases, with 11 bases between them. Germline lookup yields CDR1 LGHNA and CDR2 YSLEER. The CDR3 region has the DNA TGCGCCAGCAGCCAAGATGCCGCAGTGTCAACTAATGAAAAACTGTTTTTT. Translating gives CASSQDAAVSTNEKLFF.

The V and J genes are TRBV30 and TRBJ2-5, with 8 bases matching TRBD1. CDR3 size: 16 residues. V lost 1 base and J lost 5; bases outside the gene matches: 12. Germline V lookup: CDR1 GTSNPN, CDR2 SVGIG (reference sequence). This CDR3 is CAWSASPQGAGETQYF. The DNA for the CDR3 is TGTGCCTGGAGTGCCTCTCCTCAGGGGGCCGGGGAGACCCAGTACTTC.

This clone was detected ten times or more. This chain joins TRBV6-1 and TRBJ2-2; possibly TRBD2 for D (6 bases). V lost 0 bases and J 3 bases, leaving 14 bases between the germline ends. CDR3 length: 17 residues. CDR1 MNHNS and CDR2 SASEGT come from the germline V gene. The CDR3, as DNA: TGTGCCAGCAGTGAAGCTGGTTTTAGCGGCGACACCGGGGAGCTGTTTTTT. This encodes CASSEAGFSGDTGELFF.

The V gene is TRBV11-2, the J gene TRBJ2-1; D might be TRBD2 (6 bases). CDR1 and CDR2 (germline): SGHAT, FQNNGV. Trimming left V 0 bases short and J 7 bases short, with 13 bases between. This CDR3 contains 15 residues. In nucleotides, the CDR3 is TGTGCCAGCAGCTTAGACGGGAGAGGAGGGAATGAGCAGTTCTTC. Translation gives CASSLDGRGGNEQFF.

Regarding this clone: The junction shows a germline mismatch at one end, possibly a read error. The chain is built from TRBV2 and TRBJ1-2; D gene ambiguous. The CDR3 runs to 14 residues. Germline lookup yields CDR1 SNHLY and CDR2 FYNNEI. CDR3 loop: CASSVGGLSYGCTF. The CDR3 DNA reads TGTGCCAGCAGTGTAGGTGGGCTTTCCTATGGCTGCACCTTC.

This clone showed up just once. The chain employs TRBV5-1 and TRBJ1-4, with D hard to call. Germline V gives CDR1 SGHRS, CDR2 YFSETQ. The CDR3 has 14 amino acids. V lost 0 bases and J 2 bases, leaving 5 bases between the germline ends. CDR3 sequence reads: CASSLAQTNEKLFF. Written as DNA, the CDR3 is TGCGCCAGCAGCTTGGCTCAGACTAATGAAAAACTGTTTTTT.

The CDR3 bases are TGTGCCAGCAGCCGGACAGGGGGCACTACCTACGAGCAGTACTTC. Encoded protein: CASSRTGGTTYEQYF. V is TRBV11-3 and J is TRBJ2-7, with 11 bases aligning to TRBD1. V lost 5 bases and J lost 2; bases outside the gene matches: 5. Germline lookup yields CDR1 SGHNT and CDR2 YENEEA. CDR3 size: 15 residues. The full variable domain, completed using reference TRBV11-3 and TRBJ2-7, is EAGVVQSPRYKIIEKKQPVAFWCNPISGHNTLYWYLQNLGQGPELLIRYENEEAVDDSQLPKDRFSAERLKGVDSTLKIQPAELGDSAVYLCASSRTGGTTYEQYFGPGTRLTVT.

The chain employs TRBV7-9 and TRBJ1-4; D is possibly TRBD1 (6 bases). The CDR3 spans 15 residues. V dropped 0 bases and J dropped 3 bases, with 8 bases sitting between them. The germline CDR1 and CDR2 sequences are SEHNR and FQNEAQ (reference sequence). The CDR3 nucleotides are TGTGCCAGCAGCTTAGCCGAGGGGGCTAATGAAAAACTGTTTTTT. It yields the protein CASSLAEGANEKLFF. Filled out from reference TRBV7-9 and TRBJ1-4, the complete variable domain reads DTGVSQNPRHKITKRGQNVTFRCDPISEHNRLYWYRQTLGQGPEFLTYFQNEAQLEKSRLLSDRFSAERPKGSFSTLEIQRTEQGDSAMYLCASSLAEGANEKLFFGSGTQLSVL.